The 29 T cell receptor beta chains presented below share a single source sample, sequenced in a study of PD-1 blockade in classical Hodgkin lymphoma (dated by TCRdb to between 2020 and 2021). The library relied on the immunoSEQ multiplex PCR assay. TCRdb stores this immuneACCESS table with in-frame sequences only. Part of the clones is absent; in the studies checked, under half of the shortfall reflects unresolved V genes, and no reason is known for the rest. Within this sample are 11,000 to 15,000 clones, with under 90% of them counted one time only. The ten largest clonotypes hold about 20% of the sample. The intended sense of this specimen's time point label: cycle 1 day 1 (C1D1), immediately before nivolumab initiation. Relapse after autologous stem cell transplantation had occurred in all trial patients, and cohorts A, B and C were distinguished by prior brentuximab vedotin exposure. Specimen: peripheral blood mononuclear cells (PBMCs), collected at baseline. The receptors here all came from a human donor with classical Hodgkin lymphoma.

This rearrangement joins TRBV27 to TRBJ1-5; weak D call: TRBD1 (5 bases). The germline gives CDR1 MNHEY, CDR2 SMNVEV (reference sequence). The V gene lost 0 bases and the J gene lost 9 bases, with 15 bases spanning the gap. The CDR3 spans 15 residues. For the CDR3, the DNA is TGTGCCAGCAGTTTATCGCCCACAGGCCAGGGGCCCCAGCATTTT. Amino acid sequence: CASSLSPTGQGPQHF.

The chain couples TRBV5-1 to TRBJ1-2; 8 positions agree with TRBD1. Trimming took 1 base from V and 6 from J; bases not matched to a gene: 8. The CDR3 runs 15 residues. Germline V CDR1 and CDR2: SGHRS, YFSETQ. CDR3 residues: CASSLFGTGGDGYTF. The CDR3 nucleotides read TGCGCCAGCAGCTTGTTTGGGACAGGAGGCGATGGCTACACCTTC.

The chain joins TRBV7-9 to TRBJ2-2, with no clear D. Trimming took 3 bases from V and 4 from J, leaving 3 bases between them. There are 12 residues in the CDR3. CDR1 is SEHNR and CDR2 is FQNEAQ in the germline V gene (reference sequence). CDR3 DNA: TGTGCCAGCAGCTTGACCACCGGGGAGCTGTTTTTT. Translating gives CASSLTTGELFF.

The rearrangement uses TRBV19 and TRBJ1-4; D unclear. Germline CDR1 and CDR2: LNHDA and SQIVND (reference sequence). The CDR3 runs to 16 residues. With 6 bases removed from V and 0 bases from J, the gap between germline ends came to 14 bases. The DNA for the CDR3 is TGTGCCAGTAGACCCCCAGGCAGATCAACTAATGAAAAACTGTTTTTT. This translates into CASRPPGRSTNEKLFF.

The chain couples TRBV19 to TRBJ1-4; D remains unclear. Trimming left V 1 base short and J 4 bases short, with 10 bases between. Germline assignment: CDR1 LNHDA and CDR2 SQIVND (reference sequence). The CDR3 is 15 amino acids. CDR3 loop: CASSIGGSYNEKLFF. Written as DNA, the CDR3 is TGTGCCAGTAGTATAGGTGGCAGCTATAATGAAAAACTGTTTTTT.

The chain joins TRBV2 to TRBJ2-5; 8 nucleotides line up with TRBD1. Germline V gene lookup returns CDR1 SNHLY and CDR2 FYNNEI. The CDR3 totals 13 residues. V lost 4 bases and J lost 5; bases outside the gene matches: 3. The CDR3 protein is CASSGDRRETQYF. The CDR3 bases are TGTGCCAGCAGTGGGGACAGGAGGGAGACCCAGTACTTC.

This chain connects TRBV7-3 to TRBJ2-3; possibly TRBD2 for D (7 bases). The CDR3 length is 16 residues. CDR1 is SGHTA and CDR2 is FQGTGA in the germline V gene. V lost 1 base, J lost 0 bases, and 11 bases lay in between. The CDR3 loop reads CASSLRGGRSTDTQYF. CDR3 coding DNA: TGTGCCAGCAGCTTAAGGGGGGGCCGAAGCACAGATACGCAGTATTTT. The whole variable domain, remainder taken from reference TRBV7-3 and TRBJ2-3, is GAGVSQTPSNKVTEKGKYVELRCDPISGHTALYWYRQSLGQGPEFLIYFQGTGAADDSGLPNDRFFAVRPEGSVSTLKIQRTERGDSAVYLCASSLRGGRSTDTQYFGPGTRLTVL.

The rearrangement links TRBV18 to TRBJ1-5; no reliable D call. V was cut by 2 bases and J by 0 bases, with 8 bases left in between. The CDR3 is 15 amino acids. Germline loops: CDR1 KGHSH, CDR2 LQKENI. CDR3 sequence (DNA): TGTGCCAGCTCACCAGTCACGCTTAGCAATCAGCCCCAGCATTTT. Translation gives CASSPVTLSNQPQHF.

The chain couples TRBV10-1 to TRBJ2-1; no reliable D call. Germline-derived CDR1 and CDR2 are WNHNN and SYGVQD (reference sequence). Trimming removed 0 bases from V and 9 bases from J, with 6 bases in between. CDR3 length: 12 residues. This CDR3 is CASSESISEQFF. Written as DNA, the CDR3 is TGCGCCAGCAGTGAGTCGATCAGTGAGCAGTTCTTC.

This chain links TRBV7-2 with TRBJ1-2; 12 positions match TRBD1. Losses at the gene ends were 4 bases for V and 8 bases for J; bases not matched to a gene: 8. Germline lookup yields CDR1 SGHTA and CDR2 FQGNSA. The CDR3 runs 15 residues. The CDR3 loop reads CASSSGVGTGGGYTF. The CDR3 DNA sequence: TGTGCCAGCAGCTCAGGAGTAGGGACAGGGGGCGGCTACACCTTC. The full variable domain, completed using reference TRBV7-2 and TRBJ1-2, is GAGVSQSPSNKVTEKGKDVELRCDPISGHTALYWYRQSLGQGLEFLIYFQGNSAPDKSGLPSDRFSAERTGGSVSTLTIQRTQQEDSAVYLCASSSGVGTGGGYTFGSGTRLTVV.

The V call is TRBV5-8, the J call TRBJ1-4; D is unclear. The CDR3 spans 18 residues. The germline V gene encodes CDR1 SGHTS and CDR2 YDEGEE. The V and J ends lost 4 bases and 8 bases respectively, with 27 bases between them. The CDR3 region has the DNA TGTGCCAGCAGCGGTGGGTTGTTTTCGGACCGCGTAAGGGAAAAACTGTTTTTT. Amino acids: CASSGGLFSDRVREKLFF. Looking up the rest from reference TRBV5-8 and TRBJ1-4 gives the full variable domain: EAGVTQSPTHLIKTRGQQATLRCSPISGHTSVYWYQQALGLGLQFLLWYDEGEERNRGNFPPRFSGRQFPNYSSELNVNALELEDSALYLCASSGGLFSDRVREKLFFGSGTQLSVL.

CDR3 protein: CASSSGLSGSSTDTQYF. The CDR3 coding sequence is TGTGCCAGCAGCTCCGGCCTTAGCGGGTCTAGCACAGATACGCAGTATTTT. V is TRBV7-6 and J is TRBJ2-3; 7 nucleotides match TRBD2. This CDR3 is 17 amino acids long. The V gene's germline CDR1 is SGHVS and CDR2 FNYEAQ. J lost 0 bases, V lost 4 bases, and 10 bases had no gene match.

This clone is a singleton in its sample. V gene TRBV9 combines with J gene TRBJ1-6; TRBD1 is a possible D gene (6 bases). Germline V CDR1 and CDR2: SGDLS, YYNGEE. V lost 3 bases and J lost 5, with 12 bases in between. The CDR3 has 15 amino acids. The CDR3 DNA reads TGTGCCAGCAGCGCCGAGACAGGCCATAATTCACCCCTCCACTTT. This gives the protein CASSAETGHNSPLHF.

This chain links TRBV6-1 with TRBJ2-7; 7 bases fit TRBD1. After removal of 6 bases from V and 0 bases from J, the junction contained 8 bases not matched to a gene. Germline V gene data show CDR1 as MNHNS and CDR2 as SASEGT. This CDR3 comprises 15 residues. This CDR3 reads CASSAGTESSYEQYF. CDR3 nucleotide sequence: TGTGCCAGCAGCGCCGGGACAGAGAGCTCCTACGAGCAGTACTTC.

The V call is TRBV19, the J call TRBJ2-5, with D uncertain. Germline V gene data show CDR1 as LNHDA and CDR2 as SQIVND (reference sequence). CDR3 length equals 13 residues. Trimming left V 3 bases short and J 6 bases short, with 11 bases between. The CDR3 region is CASSMPGPKTQYF. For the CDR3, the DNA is TGTGCCAGTAGTATGCCCGGCCCAAAGACCCAGTACTTC.

The CDR3 DNA follows: TGTGCCAGCAGTTTATTTGGGGGAACAGATACGCAGTATTTT. Translated, it gives CASSLFGGTDTQYF. V gene TRBV28 combines with J gene TRBJ2-3; the D gene could be TRBD1 or TRBD2 (5 bases each). Germline CDR1 and CDR2: MDHEN and SYDVKM. The V end lost 1 base, the J end lost 3 bases, and 8 bases lay between the germline ends. The CDR3 totals 14 residues.

This CDR3 is CASSYYRQGHGYTF. CDR3 coding DNA: TGTGCCAGCAGTTACTATCGACAGGGTCATGGCTACACCTTC. The chain is built from TRBV6-6 and TRBJ1-2, with 7 bases aligning to TRBD1. Losses at the gene ends were 1 base for V and 6 bases for J; bases not matched to a gene: 5. CDR3 length equals 14 residues. Per germline, CDR1 MNHNY and CDR2 SVGAGI (reference sequence).

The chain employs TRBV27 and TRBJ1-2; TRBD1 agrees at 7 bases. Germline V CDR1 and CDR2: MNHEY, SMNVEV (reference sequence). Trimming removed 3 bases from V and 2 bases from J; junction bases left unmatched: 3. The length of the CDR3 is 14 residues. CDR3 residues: CASSFSGGNYGYTF. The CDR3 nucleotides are TGTGCCAGCAGTTTTTCAGGGGGAAACTATGGCTACACCTTC.

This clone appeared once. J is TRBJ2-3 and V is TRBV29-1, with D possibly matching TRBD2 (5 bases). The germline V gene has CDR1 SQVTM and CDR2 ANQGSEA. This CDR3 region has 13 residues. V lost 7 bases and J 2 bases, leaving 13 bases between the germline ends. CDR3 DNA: TGCAGCGCATTAACCGGGGACACAGATACGCAGTATTTT. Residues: CSALTGDTDTQYF.

The CDR3 DNA follows: TGTGCCAGCAGCTTACAGGATAGCAATCAGCCCCAGCATTTT. Translated: CASSLQDSNQPQHF. The rearrangement uses TRBV7-8 and TRBJ1-5; no clear D. Germline CDR1 reads SGHVS; CDR2 reads FQNEAQ. V was trimmed by 2 bases and J by 0 bases, leaving 5 bases between them. The CDR3 sequence is 14 residues long.

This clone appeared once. Written as DNA, the CDR3 is TGTGCCAGCAGCTTGAACCCGACTAGCACAGATACGCAGTATTTT. Translating gives CASSLNPTSTDTQYF. The chain uses TRBV5-4 and TRBJ2-3; unclear D gene. V lost 1 base to trimming and J lost 0 bases, with 9 bases between them. CDR1 is SGHNT and CDR2 is YYREEE in the germline V gene (reference sequence). CDR3 length: 15 amino acids.

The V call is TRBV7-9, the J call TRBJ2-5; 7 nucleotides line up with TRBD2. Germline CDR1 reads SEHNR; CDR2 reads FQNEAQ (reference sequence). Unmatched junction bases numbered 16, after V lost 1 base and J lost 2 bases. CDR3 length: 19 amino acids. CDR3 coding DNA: TGTGCCAGCAGCTTAGTTATGTTTAAGAGGGCGGGAGAACAAGAGACCCAGTACTTC. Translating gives CASSLVMFKRAGEQETQYF.

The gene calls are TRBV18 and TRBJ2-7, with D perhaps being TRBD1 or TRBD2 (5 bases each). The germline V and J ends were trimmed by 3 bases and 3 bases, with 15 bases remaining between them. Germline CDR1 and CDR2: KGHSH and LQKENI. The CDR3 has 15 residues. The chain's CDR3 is CASSPSSNGGYEQYF. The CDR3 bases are TGTGCCAGCTCACCCTCCTCGAATGGGGGCTACGAGCAGTACTTC.

In nucleotides, the CDR3 is TGTGCCAGTAAGCAGGGGGCGAGCAATCAGCCCCAGCATTTT. This sequence encodes CASKQGASNQPQHF. The chain uses TRBV19 and TRBJ1-5; TRBD1 aligns across 8 bases. V trimming: 7 bases; J trimming: 1 base; junction bases outside the gene matches: 3. The CDR3 is made up of 14 amino acids. Germline CDR1 and CDR2: LNHDA and SQIVND (reference sequence).

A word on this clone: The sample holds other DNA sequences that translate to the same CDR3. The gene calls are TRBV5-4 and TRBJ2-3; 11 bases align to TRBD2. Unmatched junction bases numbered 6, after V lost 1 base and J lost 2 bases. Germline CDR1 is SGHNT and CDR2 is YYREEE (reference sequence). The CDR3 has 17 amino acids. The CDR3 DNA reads TGTGCCAGCAGCTTGAGGCTAGCGGGGGGCCCCACAGATACGCAGTATTTT. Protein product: CASSLRLAGGPTDTQYF.

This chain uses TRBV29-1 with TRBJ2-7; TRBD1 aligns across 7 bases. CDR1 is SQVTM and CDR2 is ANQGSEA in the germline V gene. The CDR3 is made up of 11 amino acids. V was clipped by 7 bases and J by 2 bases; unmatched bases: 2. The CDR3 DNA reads TGCAGCGCGACAGGGACCTACGAGCAGTACTTC. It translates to CSATGTYEQYF.

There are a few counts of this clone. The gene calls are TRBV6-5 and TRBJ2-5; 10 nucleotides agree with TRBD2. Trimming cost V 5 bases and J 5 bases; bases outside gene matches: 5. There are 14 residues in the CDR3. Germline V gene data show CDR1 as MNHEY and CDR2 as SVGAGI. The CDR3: CASSTAGGRETQYF. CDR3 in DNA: TGTGCCAGCAGTACAGCGGGGGGGCGGGAGACCCAGTACTTC.

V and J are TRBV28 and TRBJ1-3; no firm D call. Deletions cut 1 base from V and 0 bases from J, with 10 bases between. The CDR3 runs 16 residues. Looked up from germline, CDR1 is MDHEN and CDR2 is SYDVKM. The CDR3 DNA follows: TGTGCCAGCAGTTTATATAGTACGGGCTCTGGAAACACCATATATTTT. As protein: CASSLYSTGSGNTIYF.

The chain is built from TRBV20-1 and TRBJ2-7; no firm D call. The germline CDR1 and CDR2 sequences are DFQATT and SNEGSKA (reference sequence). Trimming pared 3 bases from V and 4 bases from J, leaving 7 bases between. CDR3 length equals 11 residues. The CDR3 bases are TGCAGTGCTAGTCTTGGTTACGAGCAGTACTTC. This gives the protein CSASLGYEQYF.